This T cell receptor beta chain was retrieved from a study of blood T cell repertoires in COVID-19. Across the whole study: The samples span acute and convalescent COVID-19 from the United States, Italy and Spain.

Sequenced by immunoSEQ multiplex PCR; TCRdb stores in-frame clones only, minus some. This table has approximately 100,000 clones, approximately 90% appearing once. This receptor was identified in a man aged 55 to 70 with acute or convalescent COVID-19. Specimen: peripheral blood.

CDR3 region: CASSLAPGLPYTF. As DNA, the CDR3 is TGTGCCAGTAGCCTTGCCCCGGGACTTCCTTACACCTTC. The chain is built from TRBV19 and TRBJ1-2; possible D gene TRBD1, 5 bases. This CDR3 contains 13 residues. Between the trimmed V and J ends, which lost 6 bases and 11 bases, there was a span of 19 bases. The germline gives CDR1 LNHDA, CDR2 SQIVND (reference sequence).